The rows below give T cell receptor beta chains drawn from one sample of a study of CD8 T cells in Susac syndrome. Using its own MiXCR run on the immunoSEQ multiplex PCR reads, TCRdb lists one record per CDR3 protein. The profile covers tens of thousands of distinct CDR3 sequences, with approximately 93% appearing a single time and 0.35% to 0.55% taken by the ten largest. Sequenced material: CD8+ T cells from PBMCs. The source is a human donor with Susac syndrome. The CDR3 runs from the conserved cysteine through the conserved F or W.

TRBJ2-1 TRBV25-1 CASSEYTTVGEQFF
TRBJ2-5 TRBV7-9 CASSPLDRHPETQYF
TRBJ2-5 TRBV7-9 CASSPDRAQETQYF
TRBJ2-3 TRBV4-1 CASSQDETSGASTDTQYF
TRBJ1-1 TRBV20-1 CSARMAGVNTEAFF
TRBJ1-1 TRBV7-9 CASSLAGDSYEAFF
TRBJ1-2 TRBV5-6 CASSGRRRGYGYTF
TRBJ2-2 TRBV4-3 CASSQDSITGELFF
TRBJ2-5 TRBV27 CASSLLGGTQYF
TRBJ2-7 TRBV11-2 CASSLSAYEQYF
TRBJ2-2 TRBV20-1 CSARDRGSPRTVNTGELFF
TRBJ2-1 TRBV19 CASSGTNNEQFF
TRBJ2-7 TRBV6-1 CASELSPVASYEQYF
TRBJ2-3 TRBV7-2 CASSFWSVDTQYF
TRBJ2-3 TRBV29-1 CSVGGRGGTDTQYF
TRBJ1-2 TRBV4-2 CASSQDLRSAGKNYGYTF
TRBJ2-5 TRBV10-2 CASSERETQYF
TRBJ1-1 TRBV30 CAWTLAGGTEAFF
TRBJ2-7 TRBV2 CASMPRFALSSYEQYF
TRBJ2-5 TRBV20-1 CSSLLAQQETQYF
TRBJ2-1 TRBV25-1 CASSESGRWYNEQFF
TRBJ2-4 TRBV7-9 CASSVRTGLAKNIQYF
TRBJ2-1 TRBV5-4 CASSLGRGGSYNEQFF
TRBJ2-7 TRBV14 CASSQEPASEQYF
TRBJ1-2 TRBV9 CASSAGYGYTF
TRBJ1-2 TRBV30 CAWSRDANYGYTF
TRBJ2-1 TRBV27 CASSLLGSLEDEQFF
TRBJ2-1 TRBV27 CASSLDWRMTDYNEQFF
TRBJ2-2 TRBV10-3 CAIRGTGELFF
TRBJ1-1 TRBV5-1 CASSGASEAFF
TRBJ2-3 TRBV9 CASSGTGGIGDTQYF
TRBJ1-1 TRBV29-1 CSVDRNSNTEAFF
TRBJ1-2 TRBV5-4 CASSLDGGINYGYTF
TRBJ1-1 TRBV19 CASSRRTGGVQNTEAFF
TRBJ1-2 TRBV20-1 CSATGFFYGYTF
TRBJ1-2 TRBV12-3/TRBV12-4 CASSAKTNRVPWGYTF
TRBJ2-7 TRBV7-8 CASSLRSELYEQYF
TRBJ1-1 TRBV20-1 CSARLRVRGMNTEAFF
TRBJ1-2 TRBV29-1 CSVEIVGTEGYTF
TRBJ2-1 TRBV7-9 CASSLTRLPINEQFF
TRBJ2-2 TRBV20-1 CSARPRTGELFF
TRBJ1-1 TRBV20-1 CSARGRPNTEAFF
TRBJ2-3 TRBV29-1 CSALRQADTQYF
TRBJ1-3 TRBV7-9 CASSLTVSGNTIYF
TRBJ1-4 TRBV19 CASSGGQGNEKLFF
TRBJ1-1 TRBV7-9 CASLRDARWGTEAFF
TRBJ2-1 TRBV5-6 CASSRERPATYNEQFF
TRBJ2-1 TRBV29-1 CSVGLAGMISYNEQFF
TRBJ2-7 TRBV29-1 CSVEVSHSYEQYF
TRBJ1-2 TRBV3-1 CASSQGAPKDYGYTF
TRBJ1-5 TRBV20-1 CSASSVPQGPSQPQHF
TRBJ2-5 TRBV20-1 CSAPRTGEQETQYF
TRBJ2-2 TRBV5-1 CASSLATNTGELFF
TRBJ1-1 TRBV12-5 CASGLVVWATEAFF